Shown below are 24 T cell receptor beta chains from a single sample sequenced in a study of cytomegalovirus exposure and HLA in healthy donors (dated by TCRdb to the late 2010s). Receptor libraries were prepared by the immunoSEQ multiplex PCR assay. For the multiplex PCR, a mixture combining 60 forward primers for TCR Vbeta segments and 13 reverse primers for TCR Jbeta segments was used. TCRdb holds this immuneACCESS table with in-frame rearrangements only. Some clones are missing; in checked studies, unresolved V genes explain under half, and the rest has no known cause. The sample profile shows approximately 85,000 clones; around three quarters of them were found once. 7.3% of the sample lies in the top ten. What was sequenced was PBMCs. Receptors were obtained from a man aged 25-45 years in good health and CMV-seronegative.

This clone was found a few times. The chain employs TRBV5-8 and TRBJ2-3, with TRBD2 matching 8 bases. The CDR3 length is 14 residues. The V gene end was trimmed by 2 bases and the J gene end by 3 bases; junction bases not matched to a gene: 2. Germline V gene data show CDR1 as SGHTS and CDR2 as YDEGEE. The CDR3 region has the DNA TGTGCCAGCAGCTTCGGCGGGGGGACAGATACGCAGTATTTT. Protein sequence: CASSFGGGTDTQYF.

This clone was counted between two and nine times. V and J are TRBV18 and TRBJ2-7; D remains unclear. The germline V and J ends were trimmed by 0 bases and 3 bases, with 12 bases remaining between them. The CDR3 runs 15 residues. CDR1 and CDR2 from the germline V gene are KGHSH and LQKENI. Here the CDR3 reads CASSPPERLHYEQYF. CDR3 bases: TGTGCCAGCTCACCACCTGAAAGACTTCACTACGAGCAGTACTTC.

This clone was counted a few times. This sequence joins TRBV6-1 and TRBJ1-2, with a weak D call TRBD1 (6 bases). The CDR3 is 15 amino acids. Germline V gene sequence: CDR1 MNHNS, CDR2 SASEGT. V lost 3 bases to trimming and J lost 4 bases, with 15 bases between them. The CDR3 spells CASSESTGTFYGYTF. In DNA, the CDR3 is TGTGCCAGCAGTGAGAGTACCGGGACATTCTATGGCTACACCTTC.

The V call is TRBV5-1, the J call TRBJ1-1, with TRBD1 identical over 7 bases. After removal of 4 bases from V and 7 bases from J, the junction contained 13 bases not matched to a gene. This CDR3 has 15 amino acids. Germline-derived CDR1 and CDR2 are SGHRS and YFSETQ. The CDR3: CASSLTGDPLGEAFF. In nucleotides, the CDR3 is TGCGCCAGCAGCCTTACAGGGGACCCTTTGGGTGAAGCTTTCTTT.

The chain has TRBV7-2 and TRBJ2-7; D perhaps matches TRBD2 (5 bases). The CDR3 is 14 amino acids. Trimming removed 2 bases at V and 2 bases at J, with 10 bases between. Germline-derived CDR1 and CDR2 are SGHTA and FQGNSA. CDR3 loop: CASSLPGEPYEQYF. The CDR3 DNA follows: TGTGCCAGCAGCTTACCCGGGGAACCCTACGAGCAGTACTTC.

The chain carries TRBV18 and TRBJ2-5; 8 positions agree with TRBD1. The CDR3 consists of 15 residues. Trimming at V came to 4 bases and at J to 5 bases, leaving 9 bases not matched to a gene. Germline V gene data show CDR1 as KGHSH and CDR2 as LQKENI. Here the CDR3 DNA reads TGTGCCAGCTCACTACAGGACAGGGCAGGGGAGACCCAGTACTTC. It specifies CASSLQDRAGETQYF.

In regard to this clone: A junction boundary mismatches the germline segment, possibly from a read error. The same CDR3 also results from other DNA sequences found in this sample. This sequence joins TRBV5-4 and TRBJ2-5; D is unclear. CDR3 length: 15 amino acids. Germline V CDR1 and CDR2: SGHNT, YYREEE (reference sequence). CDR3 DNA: TGCGCCAGCAGCTTTAGTTTGACTCCCCAAGAGACCCAGTACTTC. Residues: CASSFSLTPQETQYF.

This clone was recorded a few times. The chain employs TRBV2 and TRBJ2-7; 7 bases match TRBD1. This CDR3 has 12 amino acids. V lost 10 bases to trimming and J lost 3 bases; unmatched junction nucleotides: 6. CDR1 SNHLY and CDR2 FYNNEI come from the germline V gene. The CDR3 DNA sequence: TGTGCCACCTATTCAGGGGGCTACGAGCAGTACTTC. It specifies CATYSGGYEQYF.

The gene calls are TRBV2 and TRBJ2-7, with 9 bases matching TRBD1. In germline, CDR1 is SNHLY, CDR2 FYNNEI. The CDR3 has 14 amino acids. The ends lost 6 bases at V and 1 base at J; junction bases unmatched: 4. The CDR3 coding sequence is TGTGCCAGCAGCGAACAGGGGGCTTCCTACGAGCAGTACTTC. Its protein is CASSEQGASYEQYF. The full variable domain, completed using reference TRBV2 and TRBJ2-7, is EPEVTQTPSHQVTQMGQEVILRCVPISNHLYFYWYRQILGQKVEFLVSFYNNEISEKSEIFDDQFSVERPDGSNFTLKIRSTKLEDSAMYFCASSEQGASYEQYFGPGTRLTVT.

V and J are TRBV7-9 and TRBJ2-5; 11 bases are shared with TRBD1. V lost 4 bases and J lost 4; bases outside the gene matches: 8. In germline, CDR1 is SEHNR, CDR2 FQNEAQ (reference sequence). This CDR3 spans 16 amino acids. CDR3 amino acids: CASSWRTGGRGETQYF. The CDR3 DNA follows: TGTGCCAGCAGCTGGAGGACAGGGGGCCGTGGAGAGACCCAGTACTTC.

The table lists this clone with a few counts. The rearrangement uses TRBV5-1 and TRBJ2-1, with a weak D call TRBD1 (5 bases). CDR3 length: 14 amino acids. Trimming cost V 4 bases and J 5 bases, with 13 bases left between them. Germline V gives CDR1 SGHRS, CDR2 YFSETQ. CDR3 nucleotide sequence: TGCGCCAGCAGCCGCCCGACAGAGCACAATGAGCAGTTCTTC. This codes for CASSRPTEHNEQFF.

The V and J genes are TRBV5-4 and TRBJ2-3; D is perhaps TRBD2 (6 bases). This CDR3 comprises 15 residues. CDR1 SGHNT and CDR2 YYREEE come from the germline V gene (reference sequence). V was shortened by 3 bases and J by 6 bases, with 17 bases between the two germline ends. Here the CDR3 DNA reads TGTGCCAGCAGCTCTCCCGGCGGGGTACCGGATACGCAGTATTTT. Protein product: CASSSPGGVPDTQYF.

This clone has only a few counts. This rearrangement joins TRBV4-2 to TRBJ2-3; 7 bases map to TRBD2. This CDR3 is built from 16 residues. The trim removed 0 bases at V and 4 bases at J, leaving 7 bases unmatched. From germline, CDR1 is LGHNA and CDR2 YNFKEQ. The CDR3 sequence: CASSQEGGAGPDTQYF. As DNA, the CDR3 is TGTGCCAGCAGCCAAGAGGGCGGAGCGGGGCCAGATACGCAGTATTTT.

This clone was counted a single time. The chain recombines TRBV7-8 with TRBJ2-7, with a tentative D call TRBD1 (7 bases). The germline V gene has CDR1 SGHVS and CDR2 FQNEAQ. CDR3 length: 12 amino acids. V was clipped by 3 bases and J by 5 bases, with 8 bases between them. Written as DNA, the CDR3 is TGTGCCAGCAGCTTCAGGGGGGACGAGCAGTACTTC. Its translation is CASSFRGDEQYF.

The CDR3 sequence is CASSLAGGGANDNEQFF. The CDR3 nucleotides are TGCGCCAGCAGCTTGGCCGGAGGGGGGGCCAATGACAATGAGCAGTTCTTC. The chain recombines TRBV5-1 with TRBJ2-1, with TRBD2 as a possible D gene (7 bases). The CDR3 is made up of 17 amino acids. Germline CDR1 reads SGHRS; CDR2 reads YFSETQ. The V end lost 0 bases, the J end lost 5 bases, and 18 bases lay between the germline ends.

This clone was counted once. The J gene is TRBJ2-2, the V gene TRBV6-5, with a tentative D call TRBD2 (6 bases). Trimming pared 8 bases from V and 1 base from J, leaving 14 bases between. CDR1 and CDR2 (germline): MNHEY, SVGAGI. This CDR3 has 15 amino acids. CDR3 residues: CASARGTQNTGELFF. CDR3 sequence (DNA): TGTGCCAGCGCCCGGGGGACTCAGAACACCGGGGAGCTGTTTTTT.

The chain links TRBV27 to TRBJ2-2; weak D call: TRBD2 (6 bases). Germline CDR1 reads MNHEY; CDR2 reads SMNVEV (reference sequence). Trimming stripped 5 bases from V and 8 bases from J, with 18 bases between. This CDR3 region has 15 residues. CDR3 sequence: CASSVGLWFAGELFF. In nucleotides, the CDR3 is TGTGCCAGCAGTGTGGGACTTTGGTTTGCTGGGGAGCTGTTTTTT.

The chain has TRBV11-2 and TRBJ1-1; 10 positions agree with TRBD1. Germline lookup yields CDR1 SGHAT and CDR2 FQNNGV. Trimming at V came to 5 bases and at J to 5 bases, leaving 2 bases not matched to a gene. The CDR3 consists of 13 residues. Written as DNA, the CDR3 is TGTGCCAGCAGCCGGGACAGGGGAACTGAAGCTTTCTTT. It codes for CASSRDRGTEAFF.

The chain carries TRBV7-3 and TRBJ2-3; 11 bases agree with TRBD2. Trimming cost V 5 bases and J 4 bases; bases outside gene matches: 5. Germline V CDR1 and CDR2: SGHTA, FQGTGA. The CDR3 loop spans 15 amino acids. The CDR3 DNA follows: TGTGCCAGCAGCCCCTTAGCGGGGGGGCCAGATACGCAGTATTTT. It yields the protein CASSPLAGGPDTQYF.

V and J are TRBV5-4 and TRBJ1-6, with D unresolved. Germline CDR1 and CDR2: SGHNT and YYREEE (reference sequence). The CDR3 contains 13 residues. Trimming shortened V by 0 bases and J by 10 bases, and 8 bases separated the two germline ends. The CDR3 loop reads CASSLDLESPLHF. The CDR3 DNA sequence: TGTGCCAGCAGCTTGGATCTGGAGTCACCCCTCCACTTT.

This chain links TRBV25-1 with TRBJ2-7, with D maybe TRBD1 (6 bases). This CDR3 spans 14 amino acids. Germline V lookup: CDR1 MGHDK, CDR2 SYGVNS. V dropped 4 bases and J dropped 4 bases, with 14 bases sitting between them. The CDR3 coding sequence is TGTGCCAGCAGTGCGGGTTTTAGGGGGTACGAGCAGTACTTC. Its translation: CASSAGFRGYEQYF.

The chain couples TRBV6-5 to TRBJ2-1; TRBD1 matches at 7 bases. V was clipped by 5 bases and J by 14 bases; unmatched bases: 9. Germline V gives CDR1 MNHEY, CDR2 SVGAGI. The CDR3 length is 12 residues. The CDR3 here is CASSIRQGQEFF. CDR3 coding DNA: TGTGCCAGCAGTATACGACAGGGCCAGGAGTTCTTC.

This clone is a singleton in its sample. The CDR3: CASSWGQGGHEQYF. CDR3 DNA sequence: TGTGCCAGCAGCTGGGGACAGGGAGGACACGAGCAGTACTTC. The chain has TRBV5-8 and TRBJ2-7; 9 bases map to TRBD1. The germline V gene encodes CDR1 SGHTS and CDR2 YDEGEE. The length of the CDR3 is 14 residues. Trimming at V came to 3 bases and at J to 5 bases, leaving 6 bases not matched to a gene.

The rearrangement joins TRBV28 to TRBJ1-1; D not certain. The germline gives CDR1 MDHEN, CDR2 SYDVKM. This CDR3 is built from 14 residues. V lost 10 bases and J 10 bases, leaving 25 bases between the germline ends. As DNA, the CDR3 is TGTGCCACAGGCGTCTTAGACGGATCCAATGGAGCTTTCTTT. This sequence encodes CATGVLDGSNGAFF.